This entry lists 29 T cell receptor beta chains sequenced from one sample in a study of cytomegalovirus exposure and HLA in healthy donors (dated by TCRdb to the late 2010s). Library construction relied on the immunoSEQ multiplex PCR assay. Imported from immuneACCESS, the table was reduced by TCRdb to in-frame sequences with V and J called. These copies leave out some clones; in studies compared against another copy, an unresolved V gene accounts for under half, and the cause of the remainder is not known. This sample lists approximately 200,000 clones; roughly 77% were detected once. 1% to 1.5% of the sample rests with the top ten. Sequences were obtained from PBMCs. Source of these receptors: a woman younger than 45 in good health and CMV-seronegative.

The V and J genes are TRBV5-6 and TRBJ2-1; no clear D. The germline CDR1 and CDR2 sequences are SGHDT and YYEEEE. V shed 4 bases and J shed 0 bases, with 11 bases lying between them. The CDR3 has 15 amino acids. CDR3 bases: TGTGCCAGCAGCCGGAGTCGCAGCTCCTACAATGAGCAGTTCTTC. Amino acids: CASSRSRSSYNEQFF.

The chain has TRBV2 and TRBJ2-1; D may be TRBD2 (5 bases). The germline V gene encodes CDR1 SNHLY and CDR2 FYNNEI. There are 13 residues in the CDR3. Trimming removed 8 bases at V and 4 bases at J, with 12 bases between. In DNA, the CDR3 is TGTGCCAGCCTAATCCCGGGATACAATGAGCAGTTCTTC. It codes for CASLIPGYNEQFF.

The rearrangement links TRBV10-1 to TRBJ2-7; 12 bases are shared with TRBD2. Germline trimming cut 6 bases from V and 6 bases from J; bases unmatched to any gene: 9. Germline V gene sequence: CDR1 WNHNN, CDR2 SYGVQD (reference sequence). The CDR3 covers 15 residues. Written as DNA, the CDR3 is TGCGCCAGCAGCCTGACTAGCGGGAGATTGAGCGAGCAGTACTTC. Protein: CASSLTSGRLSEQYF.

The V and J genes are TRBV19 and TRBJ1-5; D perhaps matches TRBD1 (6 bases). CDR3 size: 16 residues. With 3 bases removed from V and 0 bases from J, the gap between germline ends came to 12 bases. Germline V gives CDR1 LNHDA, CDR2 SQIVND (reference sequence). DNA of the CDR3: TGTGCCAGTAGTATCCGACAGGATTATAGCAATCAGCCCCAGCATTTT. This gives the protein CASSIRQDYSNQPQHF.

In DNA form, the CDR3 reads TGCAGCGGTGGACAGGGCTATGGCTACACCTTC. The encoded protein is CSGGQGYGYTF. The chain has TRBV29-1 and TRBJ1-2; TRBD1 matches 8 bases. Germline-derived CDR1 and CDR2 are SQVTM and ANQGSEA. The CDR3 runs 11 residues. V lost 7 bases, J lost 4 bases, and 2 bases stayed unmatched.

This clone was picked up one time. This chain uses TRBV19 with TRBJ1-5; TRBD1 aligns across 7 bases. V was clipped by 6 bases and J by 3 bases; unmatched bases: 5. This CDR3 spans 14 amino acids. Per germline, CDR1 LNHDA and CDR2 SQIVND (reference sequence). Here the CDR3 DNA reads TGTGCCAGTAGCGGACAGGCTACCAATCAGCCCCAGCATTTT. Translated, it gives CASSGQATNQPQHF.

The V gene is TRBV7-2, the J gene TRBJ1-5; possibly TRBD1 for D (6 bases). Germline CDR1 and CDR2: SGHTA and FQGNSA. V lost 4 bases to trimming and J lost 2 bases, with 18 bases between them. The CDR3 is made up of 17 amino acids. This CDR3 reads CASSSPTGSGGNQPQHF. Here the CDR3 DNA reads TGTGCCAGCAGCTCCCCCACAGGGTCTGGTGGCAATCAGCCCCAGCATTTT.

The CDR3 region is CAWILFEGQGVSQPQHF. CDR3 in DNA: TGTGCCTGGATCCTCTTTGAGGGACAGGGTGTGAGTCAGCCCCAGCATTTT. This chain joins TRBV30 and TRBJ1-5; 9 bases line up with TRBD1. From germline, CDR1 is GTSNPN and CDR2 SVGIG (reference sequence). Trimming cost V 4 bases and J 6 bases; bases outside gene matches: 16. The length of the CDR3 is 17 residues.

This clone was recorded once. The rearrangement uses TRBV5-1 and TRBJ1-2; 9 bases align to TRBD1. Per the germline V gene, CDR1 is SGHRS and CDR2 is YFSETQ. The CDR3 consists of 13 residues. Trimming at V came to 0 bases and at J to 6 bases, leaving 0 bases not matched to a gene. The CDR3 protein is CASSLGTGDGYTF. Written as DNA, the CDR3 is TGCGCCAGCAGCTTGGGGACAGGGGATGGCTACACCTTC.

This rearrangement joins TRBV5-1 to TRBJ2-3; the D gene is possibly TRBD1 (5 bases). CDR3 length equals 15 residues. Trimming removed 4 bases at V and 1 base at J, with 13 bases between. Germline assignment: CDR1 SGHRS and CDR2 YFSETQ. The CDR3 bases are TGCGCCAGCAGCCCCCAGGGTTACGGCACAGATACGCAGTATTTT. As protein: CASSPQGYGTDTQYF.

The chain combines TRBV25-1 with TRBJ1-1, with unresolved D. This CDR3 has 13 residues. Per germline, CDR1 MGHDK and CDR2 SYGVNS. The V gene lost 8 bases and the J gene lost 1 base, with 11 bases spanning the gap. The CDR3 reads CASSFSGNTEAFF. The CDR3 DNA follows: TGTGCCAGCTCCTTTTCCGGGAACACTGAAGCTTTCTTT.

The chain employs TRBV9 and TRBJ2-1; 11 nucleotides match TRBD2. Trimming took 4 bases from V and 4 from J; bases not matched to a gene: 4. CDR3 length: 15 amino acids. The germline V gene has CDR1 SGDLS and CDR2 YYNGEE. CDR3 sequence reads: CASSTTSGSYNEQFF. CDR3 bases: TGTGCCAGCAGCACAACTAGCGGGAGTTACAATGAGCAGTTCTTC.

The chain has TRBV28 and TRBJ2-7; tentative D call: TRBD1 (5 bases). The CDR3 loop spans 14 amino acids. Trimming shortened V by 3 bases and J by 0 bases, and 9 bases separated the two germline ends. Per germline, CDR1 MDHEN and CDR2 SYDVKM. The DNA for the CDR3 is TGTGCCAGCAGTTTGCCAGGGTCCTCCTACGAGCAGTACTTC. Translated, it gives CASSLPGSSYEQYF.

This clone occurred many times. The gene calls are TRBV27 and TRBJ2-2; D unresolved. Trimming cost V 3 bases and J 7 bases, with 6 bases left between them. The CDR3 is 12 amino acids. Germline lookup yields CDR1 MNHEY and CDR2 SMNVEV (reference sequence). The CDR3 loop reads CASSLNGGELFF. Written as DNA, the CDR3 is TGTGCCAGCAGTTTGAACGGCGGGGAGCTGTTTTTT.

The chain is built from TRBV11-2 and TRBJ2-2, with D perhaps TRBD2 (6 bases). V was clipped by 5 bases and J by 2 bases, with 12 bases between them. CDR1 and CDR2 (germline): SGHAT, FQNNGV. The CDR3 is 15 amino acids. CDR3 amino acids: CASSLGTFNTGELFF. Here the CDR3 DNA reads TGTGCCAGCAGCCTCGGGACTTTCAACACCGGGGAGCTGTTTTTT.

As regards this clone: The sample has other DNA sequences that encode this CDR3 too. The V gene is TRBV5-1, the J gene TRBJ1-5; D ambiguous. The germline V gene encodes CDR1 SGHRS and CDR2 YFSETQ. Trimming left V 4 bases short and J 2 bases short, with 7 bases between. CDR3 length: 13 residues. CDR3 protein: CASSPEGNQPQHF. CDR3 bases: TGCGCCAGCAGCCCCGAGGGCAATCAGCCCCAGCATTTT.

The rearrangement joins TRBV20-1 to TRBJ1-2, with D tentatively TRBD1 (5 bases). This CDR3 spans 11 amino acids. The germline gives CDR1 DFQATT, CDR2 SNEGSKA (reference sequence). V dropped 0 bases and J dropped 9 bases, with 8 bases sitting between them. CDR3 in amino acids: CSARDRGSYTF. CDR3 nucleotide sequence: TGCAGTGCTAGAGATCGGGGGAGCTACACCTTC.

The CDR3 nucleotides read TGTGCCAGTATTCCCGGACAGGGGGCTGACACCATATATTTT. This gives the protein CASIPGQGADTIYF. J is TRBJ1-3 and V is TRBV19, with 11 bases fitting TRBD1. The J segment lost 8 bases and the V segment lost 7 bases, leaving 7 bases of the junction unmatched. This CDR3 region has 14 residues. CDR1 and CDR2 (germline): LNHDA, SQIVND (reference sequence).

J is TRBJ1-2 and V is TRBV9; 8 bases align to TRBD1. The CDR3 is 15 amino acids. CDR1 and CDR2 (germline): SGDLS, YYNGEE. V trimming: 4 bases; J trimming: 4 bases; junction bases outside the gene matches: 9. The CDR3 DNA follows: TGTGCCAGCAGCCTCGGGACAGGAGCAAGCTATGGCTACACCTTC. Its protein product is CASSLGTGASYGYTF.

V and J are TRBV7-9 and TRBJ2-7; TRBD2 matches 9 bases. With V trimmed by 0 bases and J by 3 bases, 3 bases remained unmatched. The germline V gene encodes CDR1 SEHNR and CDR2 FQNEAQ (reference sequence). The CDR3 is made up of 15 amino acids. DNA for the CDR3: TGTGCCAGCAGCTTAGCGGCTAGCGGGGTCTACGAGCAGTACTTC. Its protein product is CASSLAASGVYEQYF.

This clone was counted a single time. CDR3 DNA sequence: TGTGCCAGCAGCCTACTACTAGCGGGAGACTCCTACAATGAGCAGTTCTTC. It codes for CASSLLLAGDSYNEQFF. This chain uses TRBV5-4 with TRBJ2-1; 11 bases map to TRBD2. J gave up 0 bases and V 4 bases, and 6 bases lay outside the gene matches. This CDR3 has 17 amino acids. Germline V gene data show CDR1 as SGHNT and CDR2 as YYREEE (reference sequence).

The rearrangement uses TRBV7-9 and TRBJ1-4; D remains ambiguous. The CDR3 runs 12 residues. Trimming stripped 5 bases from V and 8 bases from J, with 9 bases between. Germline V gene sequence: CDR1 SEHNR, CDR2 FQNEAQ (reference sequence). The CDR3 DNA sequence: TGTGCCAGCAGCGCAGCGAGGGAAAAACTGTTTTTT. It yields the protein CASSAAREKLFF.

The chain combines TRBV5-1 with TRBJ2-5, with D possibly TRBD2 on 6 matching bases. The V end was cut by 3 bases, the J end by 1 base, with 13 bases between. Germline CDR1 SGHRS, CDR2 YFSETQ. This CDR3 region has 15 residues. The CDR3, as DNA: TGCGCCAGCAGCTCGCGAATAGCGGCCCAAGAGACCCAGTACTTC. It specifies CASSSRIAAQETQYF.

This clone occurred many times. This chain uses TRBV2 with TRBJ2-1; 13 bases are shared with TRBD2. The J segment lost 7 bases and the V segment lost 6 bases, leaving 3 bases of the junction unmatched. Germline CDR1 is SNHLY and CDR2 is FYNNEI. The CDR3 has 14 residues. In nucleotides, the CDR3 is TGTGCCAGCAGCCGGACTAGCGGGAGTAATGAGCAGTTCTTC. Amino acid sequence: CASSRTSGSNEQFF.

The chain carries TRBV11-3 and TRBJ1-1; perhaps TRBD1 as D (5 bases). The CDR3 extends over 13 amino acids. Germline V gene lookup returns CDR1 SGHNT and CDR2 YENEEA. V dropped 5 bases and J dropped 2 bases, with 9 bases sitting between them. CDR3 in DNA: TGTGCCAGCAGCAAGGGGATAAACACTGAAGCTTTCTTT. It encodes CASSKGINTEAFF. The full variable domain, with the rest looked up from reference TRBV11-3 and TRBJ1-1, is EAGVVQSPRYKIIEKKQPVAFWCNPISGHNTLYWYLQNLGQGPELLIRYENEEAVDDSQLPKDRFSAERLKGVDSTLKIQPAELGDSAVYLCASSKGINTEAFFGQGTRLTVV.

This clone was seen only a few times. V usage is TRBV25-1 and J usage is TRBJ2-2; D possibly corresponds to TRBD2 (6 bases). The CDR3 runs to 13 residues. Trimming removed 5 bases at V and 6 bases at J, with 10 bases between. Germline V gene sequence: CDR1 MGHDK, CDR2 SYGVNS. CDR3 sequence reads: CASSLAGSGELFF. CDR3 in DNA: TGTGCCAGCAGTCTCGCGGGGTCCGGGGAGCTGTTTTTT.

V gene TRBV5-1 combines with J gene TRBJ1-5; D might be TRBD1 (5 bases). The CDR3 extends over 15 amino acids. Germline CDR1 reads SGHRS; CDR2 reads YFSETQ. The V end lost 0 bases, the J end lost 6 bases, and 13 bases lay between the germline ends. CDR3 amino acids: CASSLEGRGTQPQHF. In DNA, the CDR3 is TGCGCCAGCAGCTTGGAGGGGCGTGGTACTCAGCCCCAGCATTTT. Full variable domain (remainder filled in from reference TRBV5-1 and TRBJ1-5): KAGVTQTPRYLIKTRGQQVTLSCSPISGHRSVSWYQQTPGQGLQFLFEYFSETQRNKGNFPGRFSGRQFSNSRSEMNVSTLELGDSALYLCASSLEGRGTQPQHFGDGTRLSIL.

CDR3 residues: CASSRTGPQETQYF. The CDR3 DNA sequence: TGTGCCAGCAGCCGGACAGGGCCCCAAGAGACCCAGTACTTC. V usage is TRBV11-2 and J usage is TRBJ2-5; 8 bases line up with TRBD1. The CDR3 consists of 14 residues. The V and J ends lost 5 bases and 1 base, in that order; junction bases with no gene match: 3. The germline V gene encodes CDR1 SGHAT and CDR2 FQNNGV. Looking up the rest from reference TRBV11-2 and TRBJ2-5 gives the full variable domain: EAGVAQSPRYKIIEKRQSVAFWCNPISGHATLYWYQQILGQGPKLLIQFQNNGVVDDSQLPKDRFSAERLKGVDSTLKIQPAKLEDSAVYLCASSRTGPQETQYFGPGTRLLVL.

The DNA of the CDR3 is TGTGCCAGCAGTGAAGCGCGGAAGACAGGGTCTTGGCACGAGCAGTACTTC. The encoded protein is CASSEARKTGSWHEQYF. This chain uses TRBV2 with TRBJ2-7, with TRBD1 matching 7 bases. The CDR3 sequence is 17 residues long. Germline CDR1 and CDR2: SNHLY and FYNNEI. The V and J ends lost 0 bases and 5 bases, in that order; junction bases with no gene match: 13.